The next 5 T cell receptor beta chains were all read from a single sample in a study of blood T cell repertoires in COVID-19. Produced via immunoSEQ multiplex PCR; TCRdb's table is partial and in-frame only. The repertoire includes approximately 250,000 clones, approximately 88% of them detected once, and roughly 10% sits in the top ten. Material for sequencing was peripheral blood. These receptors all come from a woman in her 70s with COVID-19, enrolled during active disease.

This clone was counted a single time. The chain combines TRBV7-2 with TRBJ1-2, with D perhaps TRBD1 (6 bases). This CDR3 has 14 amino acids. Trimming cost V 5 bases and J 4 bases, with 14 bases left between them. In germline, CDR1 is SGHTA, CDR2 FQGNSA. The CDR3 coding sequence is TGTGCCAGCAGCCATCGGGACACTTCCTATGGCTACACCTTC. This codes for CASSHRDTSYGYTF.

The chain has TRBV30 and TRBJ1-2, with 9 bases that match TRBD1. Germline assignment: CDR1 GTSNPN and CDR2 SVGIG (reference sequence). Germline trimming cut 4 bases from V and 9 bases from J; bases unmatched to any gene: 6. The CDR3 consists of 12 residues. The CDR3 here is CAWTLGQGSYTF. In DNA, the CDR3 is TGTGCCTGGACCTTAGGACAGGGGAGCTACACCTTC.

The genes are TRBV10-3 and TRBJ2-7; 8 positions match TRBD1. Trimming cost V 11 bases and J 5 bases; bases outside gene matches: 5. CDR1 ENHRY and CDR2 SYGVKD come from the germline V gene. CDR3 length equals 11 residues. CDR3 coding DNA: TGTGCCGCACAGGGGGTCCACGAGCAGTACTTC. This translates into CAAQGVHEQYF.

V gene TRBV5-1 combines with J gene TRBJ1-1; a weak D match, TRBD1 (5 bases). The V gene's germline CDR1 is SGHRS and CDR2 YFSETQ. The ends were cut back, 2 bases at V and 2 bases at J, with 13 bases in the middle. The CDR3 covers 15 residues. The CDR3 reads CASSFKTTANTEAFF. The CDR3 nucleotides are TGCGCCAGCAGCTTTAAAACGACAGCTAACACTGAAGCTTTCTTT.

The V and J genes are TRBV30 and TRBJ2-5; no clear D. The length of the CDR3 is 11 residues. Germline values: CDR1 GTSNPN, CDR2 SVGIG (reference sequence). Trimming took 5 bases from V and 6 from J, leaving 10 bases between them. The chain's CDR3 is CAWDISKTQYF. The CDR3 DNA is TGTGCCTGGGACATTTCGAAGACCCAGTACTTC.